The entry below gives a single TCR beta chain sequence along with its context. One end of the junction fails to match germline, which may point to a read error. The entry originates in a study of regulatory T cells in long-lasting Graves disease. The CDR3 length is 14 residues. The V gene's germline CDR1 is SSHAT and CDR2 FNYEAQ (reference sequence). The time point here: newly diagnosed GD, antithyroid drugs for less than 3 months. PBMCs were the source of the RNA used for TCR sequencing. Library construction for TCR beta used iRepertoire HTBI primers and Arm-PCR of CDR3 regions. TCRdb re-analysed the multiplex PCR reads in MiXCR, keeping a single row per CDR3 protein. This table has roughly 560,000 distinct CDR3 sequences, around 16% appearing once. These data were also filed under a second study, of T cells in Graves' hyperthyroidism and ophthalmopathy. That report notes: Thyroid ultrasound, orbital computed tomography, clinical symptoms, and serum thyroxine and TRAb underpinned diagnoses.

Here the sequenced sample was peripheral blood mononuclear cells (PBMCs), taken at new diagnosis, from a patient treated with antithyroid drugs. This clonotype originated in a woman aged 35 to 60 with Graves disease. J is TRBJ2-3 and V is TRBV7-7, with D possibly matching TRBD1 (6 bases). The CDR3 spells CASSPQPGADTQYF. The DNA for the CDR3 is TGTGCTAGCAGCCCCCAGCCAGGGGCAGATACGCAGTATTTT.